This T cell receptor (beta chain) originates from a study of T cells in localized non-small cell lung cancer. This clone was seen a handful of times. Its antigen remains unidentified. The assay was immunoSEQ multiplex PCR, and TCRdb's table has in-frame clones only and misses some. The data contain fewer than 2,000 clones, roughly 23% of them singletons. Researchers cut adjacent lung at least 2 cm from the tumor margin, and it showed no atypia. Notes on the study in general: Out of the top 100 tumor clones, a median around 50 were seen in adjacent lung.

From germline, CDR1 is LNHDA and CDR2 SQIVND (reference sequence). This CDR3 spans 13 amino acids. Trimming at V came to 3 bases and at J to 8 bases, leaving 6 bases not matched to a gene. The input for sequencing was normal lung tissue next to the tumor, taken before any cancer treatment. The J gene is TRBJ1-2, the V gene TRBV19; 7 nucleotides match TRBD1. The receptor's source is a man aged 18-55 years with stage I lung adenocarcinoma. The CDR3 DNA sequence: TGTGCCAGTAGTATTAAGGGGGCAGGAGGCTACACCTTC. Protein sequence: CASSIKGAGGYTF.